This TCR beta chain was profiled in a study of PD-1 blockade in classical Hodgkin lymphoma. The study's findings and limits: Still unresolved is the cause of the repertoire differences, which may be disease activity or prior therapy. Relative to healthy donors, newly diagnosed patients reportedly had lower baseline TCR diversity, which was reported as lower still in relapsed/refractory patients.

The data were produced by immunoSEQ multiplex PCR, yet TCRdb's version contains in-frame clones alone and is incomplete. The sample holds about 32,000 clones, about 87% seen once. About this clone itself: Its antigen is unidentified.

The CDR3 runs to 14 residues. Germline assignment: CDR1 SGHTA and CDR2 FQGTGA. Deletions cut 6 bases from V and 4 bases from J, with 16 bases between. The time point was: newly diagnosed, previously untreated cHL patient sample. Purification of CD4+ T cells from thawed PBMCs was performed via magnetic negative selection. Untreated, newly diagnosed classical Hodgkin lymphoma PBMCs served for comparison. Sequencing was carried out using CD4+ T cells from blood. The rearrangement uses TRBV7-3 and TRBJ2-7; possibly TRBD2 for D (5 bases). The receptor was isolated from a human donor with classical Hodgkin lymphoma. The CDR3 DNA follows: TGTGCCAGCAGTCAATTAGGCGGGCGTTACGAGCAGTACTTC. Translation: CASSQLGGRYEQYF.